This T cell receptor (beta chain) emerged from a study of PD-1 blockade in classical Hodgkin lymphoma. As for the study in general: The study gave patients nivolumab 3 mg/kg intravenously every 2 weeks. Findings and caveats of the study: Before treatment, TCR diversity in newly diagnosed patients was reportedly lower than in healthy donors. At C4D1, TCR diversity had climbed significantly for CD4+ cells, though not for CD8+ cells. Complete responders started with a diversity level that resembled newly diagnosed patients at baseline.

Time point noted: cycle 4 day 1 (C4D1), after more than five weeks of nivolumab. Every single patient, without exception, relapsed after autologous stem cell transplantation, and brentuximab vedotin exposure varied. Starting with thawed PBMCs, CD4+ T cells were purified by magnetic negative selection. Some clones are missing from TCRdb's copy, which holds only in-frame ones; the method was immunoSEQ multiplex PCR. The sample carries some 30,000 clones, around four fifths recorded once. About this clone itself: Antigen specificity is unknown.

This CDR3 region has 14 residues. From germline, CDR1 is SGDLS and CDR2 YYNGEE. The J segment lost 10 bases and the V segment lost 3 bases, leaving 10 bases of the junction unmatched. This material consisted of CD4+ T cells from blood, taken before the fourth cycle of nivolumab. The TCR was taken from a human donor with classical Hodgkin lymphoma. This chain links TRBV9 with TRBJ1-2, with 9 bases matching TRBD1. The CDR3 here is CASSEAGTGSDYTF. CDR3 sequence (DNA): TGTGCCAGCAGCGAAGCCGGGACAGGGAGTGACTACACCTTC.